The sequence of this T cell receptor (beta chain) was determined in a study of monozygotic twins with inflammatory bowel disease. CDR3 size: 13 residues. TCRdb reprocessed the 5' RACE reads; each CDR3 protein has one entry and no DNA is given. In all, the sample yields some 330,000 distinct CDR3 sequences. This chain connects TRBV12-3 or TRBV12-4 to TRBJ2-1; the D gene TCRdb calls, TRBD1, cannot be checked with no DNA. This receptor was obtained from a human donor with ulcerative colitis or Crohn's disease, or a healthy co-twin of an affected twin (not recorded which). Sample: blood. This CDR3 reads CASITRGAGEQFF.